The 32 T cell receptor beta chains listed next were all sequenced from one sample in a study of cytomegalovirus exposure and HLA in healthy donors. Using immunoSEQ multiplex PCR, the repertoire was profiled, and TCRdb retains in-frame clones only, with some absent. The sample consists of under 50,000 clones, 94% of them appearing once. Sequenced: PBMCs. The receptors come from a woman aged 18-30 years in good health and CMV-seropositive.

This clone was observed a handful of times. This chain links TRBV5-6 with TRBJ2-3; D might be TRBD2 (5 bases). The CDR3 loop spans 14 amino acids. Germline V gene lookup returns CDR1 SGHDT and CDR2 YYEEEE. Trimming took 2 bases from V and 4 from J, leaving 11 bases between them. CDR3 amino acids: CASSFMVAPDTQYF. CDR3 coding DNA: TGTGCCAGCAGCTTTATGGTAGCGCCAGATACGCAGTATTTT. Combining the CDR3 with reference TRBV5-6 and TRBJ2-3 gives the whole variable domain DAGVTQSPTHLIKTRGQQVTLRCSPKSGHDTVSWYQQALGQGPQFIFQYYEEEERQRGNFPDRFSGHQFPNYSSELNVNALLLGDSALYLCASSFMVAPDTQYFGPGTRLTVL.

The chain combines TRBV10-2 with TRBJ2-7; 12 nucleotides match TRBD2. Germline V gene data show CDR1 as WSHSY and CDR2 as SAAADI. V was clipped by 5 bases and J by 3 bases; unmatched bases: 17. This CDR3 is 19 amino acids long. The CDR3 protein is CASSSPRLAGASRDYEQYF. The CDR3 region has the DNA TGCGCCAGCAGTTCCCCCCGACTAGCGGGAGCAAGTAGGGACTACGAGCAGTACTTC.

The chain uses TRBV6-1 and TRBJ2-3; 11 nucleotides agree with TRBD1. The CDR3 totals 15 residues. V shed 8 bases, J shed 4 bases, and the junction held 8 bases outside the gene matches. Germline-derived CDR1 and CDR2 are MNHNS and SASEGT. CDR3 DNA sequence: TGTGCCAGCCTAAAGTGGGGACAGGGGGCAGATACGCAGTATTTT. It encodes CASLKWGQGADTQYF.

This chain uses TRBV6-1 with TRBJ2-7, with a tentative D call TRBD1 (7 bases). The CDR3 extends over 15 amino acids. Trimming stripped 7 bases from V and 3 bases from J, with 19 bases between. The germline V gene has CDR1 MNHNS and CDR2 SASEGT. The CDR3: CASNPSQGGGYEQYF. For the CDR3, the DNA is TGTGCCAGCAACCCGAGCCAGGGGGGAGGCTACGAGCAGTACTTC.

This chain links TRBV10-3 with TRBJ1-4; D gene unclear. Per germline, CDR1 ENHRY and CDR2 SYGVKD. V was shortened by 10 bases and J by 0 bases, with 12 bases between the two germline ends. This CDR3 has 14 residues. This CDR3 is CASRTDTTNEKLFF. In DNA, the CDR3 is TGTGCCAGCCGGACTGACACAACTAATGAAAAACTGTTTTTT.

This clone is a singleton in its sample. The V gene is TRBV6-5, the J gene TRBJ1-1, with D perhaps matching TRBD1 (6 bases). CDR1 is MNHEY, CDR2 SVGAGI, per germline. The CDR3 is 13 residues long. Between the trimmed V and J ends, which lost 2 bases and 6 bases, there was a span of 10 bases. The CDR3 DNA reads TGTGCCAGCAGTTACCTAACAGGGTCTGAAGCTTTCTTT. Its translation is CASSYLTGSEAFF.

This clone was counted only a few times. Here the CDR3 reads CAGRGRGSEQYF. Here the CDR3 DNA reads TGTGCCGGAAGAGGCAGGGGCTCCGAGCAGTACTTC. V usage is TRBV28 and J usage is TRBJ2-7; D possibly corresponds to TRBD1 (6 bases). The CDR3 runs 12 residues. Per germline, CDR1 MDHEN and CDR2 SYDVKM. V was trimmed by 11 bases and J by 6 bases, leaving 17 bases between them.

CDR3 nucleotides: TGTGCCAGCAGCCAGGGGGATAGGGTGAACACTGAAGCTTTCTTT. As protein: CASSQGDRVNTEAFF. This rearrangement joins TRBV5-4 to TRBJ1-1, with TRBD1 identical over 7 bases. The CDR3 is made up of 15 amino acids. J gave up 0 bases and V 4 bases, and 6 bases lay outside the gene matches. Germline CDR1 reads SGHNT; CDR2 reads YYREEE (reference sequence).

This chain links TRBV23-1 with TRBJ2-2; TRBD2 matches 11 bases. TRBV23-1 carries the ORF label, with uncertain function. The CDR3 sequence is 20 residues long. Trimming at V came to 0 bases and at J to 5 bases, leaving 14 bases not matched to a gene. CDR3 bases: TGCGCCAGCAGTCAATCGGAAAATAGCGGGAGGGGCGAGAGGACCGGGGAGCTGTTTTTT. Translating gives CASSQSENSGRGERTGELFF.

The rearrangement joins TRBV15 to TRBJ2-2, with TRBD2 matching over 8 bases. The CDR3 covers 16 residues. Germline V gene lookup returns CDR1 LNHNV and CDR2 YYDKDF (reference sequence). The V gene end was trimmed by 5 bases and the J gene end by 1 base; junction bases not matched to a gene: 6. The CDR3 region is CATSPTAGENTGELFF. CDR3 nucleotides: TGTGCCACCAGCCCTACAGCGGGAGAGAACACCGGGGAGCTGTTTTTT.

The chain employs TRBV6-6 and TRBJ1-1; 7 bases map to TRBD1. The CDR3 extends over 14 amino acids. Germline V gene data show CDR1 as MNHNY and CDR2 as SVGAGI (reference sequence). With V trimmed by 5 bases and J by 1 base, 4 bases remained unmatched. The CDR3 region is CASSDGQANTEAFF. CDR3 coding DNA: TGTGCCAGCAGTGACGGACAGGCGAACACTGAAGCTTTCTTT.

This clone was seen only once. J is TRBJ1-5 and V is TRBV2, with TRBD1 matching 8 bases. The CDR3 is made up of 15 amino acids. The V gene's germline CDR1 is SNHLY and CDR2 FYNNEI. The V segment lost 4 bases and the J segment 1 base; nucleotides outside the gene matches: 3. CDR3 residues: CASSGDRRSNQPQHF. CDR3 bases: TGTGCCAGCAGTGGGGACAGGCGAAGCAATCAGCCCCAGCATTTT.

This chain uses TRBV19 with TRBJ1-5; D ambiguous. This CDR3 contains 15 residues. The V end was cut by 3 bases, the J end by 0 bases, with 9 bases between. CDR1 LNHDA and CDR2 SQIVND come from the germline V gene (reference sequence). CDR3: CASSIMIHSNQPQHF. The CDR3 DNA sequence: TGTGCCAGTAGTATTATGATACATAGCAATCAGCCCCAGCATTTT. The whole variable domain, remainder taken from reference TRBV19 and TRBJ1-5, is DGGITQSPKYLFRKEGQNVTLSCEQNLNHDAMYWYRQDPGQGLRLIYYSQIVNDFQKGDIAEGYSVSREKKESFPLTVTSAQKNPTAFYLCASSIMIHSNQPQHFGDGTRLSIL.

The chain joins TRBV28 to TRBJ2-5, with D tentatively TRBD1 (6 bases). The CDR3 spans 16 residues. V lost 5 bases and J 1 base, leaving 17 bases between the germline ends. Germline loops: CDR1 MDHEN, CDR2 SYDVKM. The CDR3 DNA reads TGTGCCAGCAGTCCCTCGGGTAGGGGGTTCCAAGAGACCCAGTACTTC. Its translation is CASSPSGRGFQETQYF.

The V gene is TRBV11-3, the J gene TRBJ2-1; 11 bases map to TRBD2. Germline V gene sequence: CDR1 SGHNT, CDR2 YENEEA. The CDR3 loop spans 18 amino acids. Losses at the gene ends were 0 bases for V and 10 bases for J; bases not matched to a gene: 14. The CDR3 spells CASSLEGRNSGRAWEQFF. In DNA form, the CDR3 reads TGTGCCAGCAGCTTAGAGGGGCGTAATAGCGGGAGGGCCTGGGAGCAGTTCTTC.

The chain carries TRBV5-1 and TRBJ2-7; 8 bases align to TRBD1. CDR1 is SGHRS and CDR2 is YFSETQ in the germline V gene. CDR3 size: 16 residues. Trimming cost V 2 bases and J 1 base; bases outside gene matches: 8. This CDR3 is CASSLDPGTGSYEQYF. The CDR3 bases are TGCGCCAGCAGCTTAGATCCCGGGACAGGATCCTACGAGCAGTACTTC.

The chain uses TRBV7-9 and TRBJ1-1, with 7 bases identical to TRBD1. Germline CDR1 is SEHNR and CDR2 is FQNEAQ (reference sequence). The trim removed 6 bases at V and 7 bases at J, leaving 11 bases unmatched. CDR3 length equals 14 residues. The CDR3 bases are TGTGCCAGCAGGAGTAACAGGGGAAGGGGTGAAGCTTTCTTT. This translates into CASRSNRGRGEAFF.

Concerning this clone itself: Compared with germline, one end of the junction differs, possibly owing to a read error. The chain carries TRBV7-7 and TRBJ2-2, with a weak D call TRBD2 (6 bases). CDR1 and CDR2 (germline): SSHAT, FNYEAQ (reference sequence). The CDR3 totals 15 residues. CDR3: CASSLAGTVTGELFF. CDR3 bases: TGTGCTAGCAGCTTAGCCGGGACTGTCACCGGGGAGCTGTTTTTT.

This clone was counted a few times. This chain joins TRBV10-3 and TRBJ2-3; the match to TRBD1 covers 9 bases. J gave up 4 bases and V 9 bases, and 11 bases lay outside the gene matches. The CDR3 length is 15 residues. Germline values: CDR1 ENHRY, CDR2 SYGVKD. CDR3 DNA: TGTGCCATTAGACCGGGACAGGGTGAGGCAGATACGCAGTATTTT. It codes for CAIRPGQGEADTQYF.

The gene calls are TRBV7-8 and TRBJ1-5, with TRBD1 identical over 9 bases. Germline-derived CDR1 and CDR2 are SGHVS and FQNEAQ. The V and J ends lost 2 bases and 5 bases, in that order; junction bases with no gene match: 7. The CDR3 sequence is 16 residues long. The CDR3 region is CASSLSQRQGDQPQHF. The DNA for the CDR3 is TGTGCCAGCAGCTTATCCCAGCGACAGGGGGATCAGCCCCAGCATTTT.

This clone has only one observation. The chain employs TRBV9 and TRBJ1-2; 8 nucleotides line up with TRBD1. The CDR3 sequence is 15 residues long. Germline-derived CDR1 and CDR2 are SGDLS and YYNGEE. With 4 bases clipped from V and 0 bases from J, the junction kept 5 bases outside the gene matches. The DNA for the CDR3 is TGTGCCAGCAGCATCGGACAGGGCCCTAACTATGGCTACACCTTC. It specifies CASSIGQGPNYGYTF. Together with reference TRBV9 and TRBJ1-2, the CDR3 gives the full variable domain: DSGVTQTPKHLITATGQRVTLRCSPRSGDLSVYWYQQSLDQGLQFLIQYYNGEERAKGNILERFSAQQFPDLHSELNLSSLELGDSALYFCASSIGQGPNYGYTFGSGTRLTVV.

This clone showed up just once. The chain links TRBV10-3 to TRBJ1-2; D is unresolved. The germline V gene has CDR1 ENHRY and CDR2 SYGVKD. With 6 bases removed from V and 2 bases from J, the gap between germline ends came to 4 bases. The length of the CDR3 is 11 residues. The CDR3 here is CAISQNYGYTF. DNA for the CDR3: TGTGCCATCAGCCAGAACTATGGCTACACCTTC.

The chain is built from TRBV29-1 and TRBJ2-4; 8 bases align to TRBD2. CDR3 length equals 14 residues. Germline-derived CDR1 and CDR2 are SQVTM and ANQGSEA. V shed 4 bases, J shed 4 bases, and the junction held 6 bases outside the gene matches. This chain's CDR3 is CSVVAASGKNIQYF. CDR3 sequence (DNA): TGCAGCGTTGTTGCGGCTAGCGGGAAAAACATTCAGTACTTC. Full variable domain (outside the CDR3, taken from reference TRBV29-1 and TRBJ2-4): SAVISQKPSRDICQRGTSLTIQCQVDSQVTMMFWYRQQPGQSLTLIATANQGSEATYESGFVIDKFPISRPNLTFSTLTVSNMSPEDSSIYLCSVVAASGKNIQYFGAGTRLSVL.

This chain joins TRBV7-2 and TRBJ1-5; 9 nucleotides line up with TRBD1. J lost 1 base, V lost 5 bases, and 3 bases had no gene match. Germline values: CDR1 SGHTA, CDR2 FQGNSA. The CDR3 contains 15 residues. The CDR3 DNA sequence: TGTGCCAGCAGCCGACAGGGGGGGAGCAATCAGCCCCAGCATTTT. This codes for CASSRQGGSNQPQHF.

This CDR3 reads CASREALAAHEQYF. DNA for the CDR3: TGTGCCAGCAGAGAGGCACTAGCGGCCCACGAGCAGTACTTC. This sequence joins TRBV6-4 and TRBJ2-7; 8 bases are a match to TRBD2. Germline V lookup: CDR1 MRHNA, CDR2 SNTAGT. The CDR3 sequence is 14 residues long. J lost 5 bases, V lost 6 bases, and 9 bases had no gene match.

The chain recombines TRBV20-1 with TRBJ1-3, with D unclear. This CDR3 is built from 11 residues. Trimming shortened V by 2 bases and J by 9 bases, and 8 bases separated the two germline ends. CDR1 and CDR2 from the germline V gene are DFQATT and SNEGSKA (reference sequence). Written as DNA, the CDR3 is TGCAGTGCTAGACCCCGGGTCACCATATATTTT. Protein sequence: CSARPRVTIYF.

The genes are TRBV19 and TRBJ2-7; 7 nucleotides match TRBD1. Trimming cost V 5 bases and J 0 bases; bases outside gene matches: 4. The CDR3 sequence is 14 residues long. Germline assignment: CDR1 LNHDA and CDR2 SQIVND (reference sequence). CDR3 protein: CASSQAGGSYEQYF. The DNA of the CDR3 is TGTGCCAGTAGTCAGGCAGGGGGCTCCTACGAGCAGTACTTC.

The count of this clone is one. V gene TRBV4-1 combines with J gene TRBJ1-1, with a possible D match to TRBD1 (5 bases). The length of the CDR3 is 15 residues. The V gene's germline CDR1 is MGHRA and CDR2 YSYEKL. V gave up 1 base and J gave up 4 bases, with 13 bases separating them. CDR3 region: CASSQAGVQITEAFF. DNA of the CDR3: TGCGCCAGCAGCCAAGCGGGGGTGCAGATCACTGAAGCTTTCTTT.

The rearrangement uses TRBV5-1 and TRBJ2-1; D unclear. Trimming pared 3 bases from V and 3 bases from J, leaving 13 bases between. Germline assignment: CDR1 SGHRS and CDR2 YFSETQ. This CDR3 is built from 15 residues. CDR3 amino acids: CASSSITTDYNEQFF. The CDR3 coding sequence is TGCGCCAGCAGCTCGATTACCACAGACTACAATGAGCAGTTCTTC. The full variable domain, in which reference TRBV5-1 and TRBJ2-1 provide the parts outside the CDR3, is KAGVTQTPRYLIKTRGQQVTLSCSPISGHRSVSWYQQTPGQGLQFLFEYFSETQRNKGNFPGRFSGRQFSNSRSEMNVSTLELGDSALYLCASSSITTDYNEQFFGPGTRLTVL.

The chain carries TRBV2 and TRBJ2-1, with 7 nucleotides matching TRBD1. J lost 4 bases, V lost 6 bases, and 9 bases had no gene match. The germline V gene encodes CDR1 SNHLY and CDR2 FYNNEI. The length of the CDR3 is 15 residues. The CDR3 coding sequence is TGTGCCAGCAGGGGACAGACCTCCTCTTACAATGAGCAGTTCTTC. This gives the protein CASRGQTSSYNEQFF.

The V gene is TRBV7-9, the J gene TRBJ2-3; possible D gene TRBD1, 6 bases. The germline CDR1 and CDR2 sequences are SEHNR and FQNEAQ (reference sequence). Deletions cut 1 base from V and 4 bases from J, with 12 bases between. This CDR3 is 15 amino acids long. As DNA, the CDR3 is TGTGCCAGCAGCTTAGGTTCAGGGGTGGCAGATACGCAGTATTTT. Amino acids: CASSLGSGVADTQYF.

The chain is built from TRBV6-4 and TRBJ2-3; D is perhaps TRBD1 (6 bases). The V gene's germline CDR1 is MRHNA and CDR2 SNTAGT. Between the trimmed V and J ends, which lost 4 bases and 2 bases, there was a span of 16 bases. The CDR3 covers 16 residues. The CDR3 DNA reads as TGTGCCAGCAGTGGTTTGACAGGCAGCAACACAGATACGCAGTATTTT. Its translation is CASSGLTGSNTDTQYF.